Shown below are 23 T cell receptor beta chains from a single sample sequenced in a study of shared clonotypes between healthy human individuals (dated by TCRdb to 2020 to 2021). The library was generated by the immunoSEQ multiplex PCR assay. TCRdb retrieved this table from immuneACCESS and kept in-frame rearrangements only. Not all clones are present; in checked studies, unresolved V genes account for under half, and no reason is known for the remainder. The sample includes 2 million to 2.5 million clones, with around 95% observed a single time. Of the sample, approximately 0.13% is held by the ten largest clones. The material sequenced was naive CD4+ T cells sorted from blood. The cell subset or site label here, explained by the study, means: CD45RA+ positively selected. The origin of the receptors is a man younger than 35 in good health.

This rearrangement joins TRBV6-1 to TRBJ2-3; unclear D gene. CDR1 and CDR2 (germline): MNHNS, SASEGT. The V end was cut by 11 bases, the J end by 0 bases, with 18 bases between. This CDR3 comprises 15 residues. CDR3 sequence reads: CASYWSITSTDTQYF. The CDR3 bases are TGTGCCTCTTATTGGTCAATCACTAGCACAGATACGCAGTATTTT.

The chain joins TRBV28 to TRBJ1-2; 10 bases are a match to TRBD1. In germline, CDR1 is MDHEN, CDR2 SYDVKM. The CDR3 has 13 amino acids. The CDR3 sequence is CGTGTGELDGYTF. In nucleotides, the CDR3 is TGTGGGACCGGGACAGGGGAGCTAGATGGCTACACCTTC.

The V and J genes are TRBV7-2 and TRBJ1-1, with a tentative D call TRBD1 (5 bases). Trimming cost V 4 bases and J 5 bases, with 17 bases left between them. This CDR3 contains 15 residues. Germline CDR1 reads SGHTA; CDR2 reads FQGNSA. This CDR3 is CASSSVRRGLTEAFF. CDR3 nucleotide sequence: TGTGCCAGCAGCTCGGTTCGGAGGGGCTTAACTGAAGCTTTCTTT.

J is TRBJ2-1 and V is TRBV6-1; D not certain. Germline CDR1 is MNHNS and CDR2 is SASEGT. CDR3 size: 14 residues. The V end was cut by 4 bases, the J end by 8 bases, with 15 bases between. The CDR3 DNA is TGTGCCAGCAGTGTGGGTGGTAATGTCTATGAGCAGTTCTTC. Its protein is CASSVGGNVYEQFF.

This clone was picked up one time. The gene calls are TRBV7-2 and TRBJ2-7, with 7 bases aligning to TRBD2. V was pared by 1 base and J by 4 bases, with 7 bases of the junction left unmatched. CDR1 is SGHTA, CDR2 FQGNSA, per germline. The length of the CDR3 is 15 residues. CDR3 DNA sequence: TGTGCCAGCAGCTTAGTGCGGCGGGAGTTATACGAGCAGTACTTC. The encoded protein is CASSLVRRELYEQYF. Full variable domain (missing parts from reference TRBV7-2 and TRBJ2-7): GAGVSQSPSNKVTEKGKDVELRCDPISGHTALYWYRQSLGQGLEFLIYFQGNSAPDKSGLPSDRFSAERTGGSVSTLTIQRTQQEDSAVYLCASSLVRRELYEQYFGPGTRLTVT.

This chain joins TRBV9 and TRBJ2-2; tentatively, D is TRBD2 (5 bases). With 1 base removed from V and 7 bases from J, the gap between germline ends came to 14 bases. CDR1 and CDR2 (germline): SGDLS, YYNGEE. The CDR3 covers 15 residues. CDR3 amino acids: CASSVNGIGIGELFF. The CDR3 DNA follows: TGTGCCAGCAGCGTAAATGGCATCGGGATCGGGGAGCTGTTTTTT.

The chain carries TRBV5-6 and TRBJ1-1; TRBD1 agrees at 8 bases. Germline V gene lookup returns CDR1 SGHDT and CDR2 YYEEEE. The CDR3 covers 14 residues. V was clipped by 4 bases and J by 1 base; unmatched bases: 3. CDR3 coding DNA: TGTGCCAGCAGCATCGGACAGGGGAACACTGAAGCTTTCTTT. Amino acid sequence: CASSIGQGNTEAFF. Variable domain in full (rest from reference TRBV5-6 and TRBJ1-1): DAGVTQSPTHLIKTRGQQVTLRCSPKSGHDTVSWYQQALGQGPQFIFQYYEEEERQRGNFPDRFSGHQFPNYSSELNVNALLLGDSALYLCASSIGQGNTEAFFGQGTRLTVV.

The chain recombines TRBV5-1 with TRBJ2-3; possible D gene TRBD2, 6 bases. V was trimmed by 1 base and J by 2 bases, leaving 14 bases between them. CDR1 and CDR2 from the germline V gene are SGHRS and YFSETQ. The CDR3 is 16 residues long. CDR3 protein: CASSLLSGLDTDTQYF. For the CDR3, the DNA is TGCGCCAGCAGCTTGCTCTCGGGACTTGACACAGATACGCAGTATTTT.

CDR3: CASSQDMAGGELFF. For the CDR3, the DNA is TGTGCCAGCAGCCAAGATATGGCGGGCGGGGAGCTGTTTTTT. The chain is built from TRBV4-2 and TRBJ2-2, with a possible D match to TRBD2 (5 bases). CDR3 length: 14 residues. The V and J ends lost 0 bases and 7 bases respectively, with 9 bases between them. Germline V gene data show CDR1 as LGHNA and CDR2 as YNFKEQ.

The gene calls are TRBV20-1 and TRBJ1-2; D is unclear. CDR3 length: 8 residues. Germline CDR1 is DFQATT and CDR2 is SNEGSKA (reference sequence). The CDR3 protein is CSTYGYTF. In nucleotides, the CDR3 is TGCAGCACCTATGGCTACACCTTC.

The rearrangement links TRBV28 to TRBJ2-7; D remains unclear. The CDR3 length is 15 residues. V was cut by 6 bases and J by 3 bases, with 18 bases left in between. Germline CDR1 reads MDHEN; CDR2 reads SYDVKM. In DNA, the CDR3 is TGTGCCAGCAGCTCGTCTGCGGTGTTCCTCTACGAGCAGTACTTC. Its translation is CASSSSAVFLYEQYF.

The chain links TRBV6-5 to TRBJ1-2; 8 bases fit TRBD1. The V gene's germline CDR1 is MNHEY and CDR2 SVGAGI. The J segment lost 5 bases and the V segment lost 6 bases, leaving 5 bases of the junction unmatched. This CDR3 is 13 amino acids long. The CDR3 bases are TGTGCCAGCAGCCGGACAGGGCAATATGGCTACACCTTC. Translating gives CASSRTGQYGYTF.

Comments on this clone: This sample includes further DNA sequences coding for the same CDR3. V usage is TRBV5-1 and J usage is TRBJ2-7, with 8 positions matching TRBD2. This CDR3 region has 15 residues. Germline CDR1 reads SGHRS; CDR2 reads YFSETQ. Trimming at V came to 0 bases and at J to 3 bases, leaving 5 bases not matched to a gene. The CDR3 here is CASSLGLAGYYEQYF. CDR3 sequence (DNA): TGCGCCAGCAGCTTGGGTCTAGCGGGTTACTACGAGCAGTACTTC.

The chain uses TRBV5-1 and TRBJ2-3, with 8 bases identical to TRBD2. CDR3 length equals 14 residues. CDR1 SGHRS and CDR2 YFSETQ come from the germline V gene. Germline trimming cut 5 bases from V and 5 bases from J; bases unmatched to any gene: 7. The chain's CDR3 is CASRREGLVDTQYF. Here the CDR3 DNA reads TGCGCCAGCAGACGGGAGGGCTTGGTAGATACGCAGTATTTT.

Details on this clone: The sample contains more than one DNA sequence encoding this CDR3. V is TRBV7-9 and J is TRBJ2-5, with 10 bases aligning to TRBD1. V shed 4 bases, J shed 0 bases, and the junction held 2 bases outside the gene matches. The CDR3 covers 15 residues. Germline CDR1 and CDR2: SEHNR and FQNEAQ (reference sequence). The CDR3 bases are TGTGCCAGCAGCTCGGGACAGGGGTACCAAGAGACCCAGTACTTC. It encodes CASSSGQGYQETQYF.

With regard to this clone: This sample also contains other DNA sequences that code for the same CDR3. The chain employs TRBV7-2 and TRBJ2-5; 9 nucleotides match TRBD2. The junction had 2 bases not matched to a gene; V was cut back by 5 bases and J by 4 bases. Germline CDR1 and CDR2: SGHTA and FQGNSA. This CDR3 has 13 residues. CDR3 in amino acids: CASSLGLAETQYF. The CDR3 DNA follows: TGTGCCAGCAGCCTGGGACTAGCAGAGACCCAGTACTTC. Together with reference TRBV7-2 and TRBJ2-5, the CDR3 gives the full variable domain: GAGVSQSPSNKVTEKGKDVELRCDPISGHTALYWYRQSLGQGLEFLIYFQGNSAPDKSGLPSDRFSAERTGGSVSTLTIQRTQQEDSAVYLCASSLGLAETQYFGPGTRLLVL.

The J gene is TRBJ1-2, the V gene TRBV18; 7 nucleotides agree with TRBD1. From germline, CDR1 is KGHSH and CDR2 LQKENI. Unmatched junction bases numbered 13, after V lost 2 bases and J lost 10 bases. CDR3 length: 15 amino acids. Here the CDR3 reads CASSPGFGAGGVYTF. CDR3 nucleotide sequence: TGTGCCAGCTCACCAGGATTTGGTGCAGGGGGGGTCTACACCTTC.

The CDR3 here is CASSFRDRGDNEQFF. The CDR3, as DNA: TGTGCCAGCAGCTTCCGGGACAGGGGAGACAATGAGCAGTTCTTC. The V and J genes are TRBV5-4 and TRBJ2-1; TRBD1 aligns across 10 bases. This CDR3 spans 15 amino acids. CDR1 and CDR2 from the germline V gene are SGHNT and YYREEE (reference sequence). Trimming took 2 bases from V and 5 from J; bases not matched to a gene: 4.

This clone is a singleton in its sample. This chain joins TRBV7-8 and TRBJ2-1, with 11 bases fitting TRBD2. This CDR3 is built from 15 residues. V lost 5 bases, J lost 2 bases, and 2 bases stayed unmatched. The V gene's germline CDR1 is SGHVS and CDR2 FQNEAQ. The CDR3, as DNA: TGTGCCAGCAGCCTGGGACTAGCGGCCTACAATGAGCAGTTCTTC. It yields the protein CASSLGLAAYNEQFF.

This clone came up a few times. The chain is built from TRBV7-9 and TRBJ2-7; 8 bases match TRBD1. V lost 5 bases and J lost 7; bases outside the gene matches: 13. From germline, CDR1 is SEHNR and CDR2 FQNEAQ (reference sequence). The CDR3 is made up of 15 amino acids. The CDR3 bases are TGTGCCAGCAGCCGTTTGGACAGGGAGAAGGGAGAGCAGTACTTC. Protein product: CASSRLDREKGEQYF.

V is TRBV18 and J is TRBJ1-1; D is ambiguous. V lost 1 base and J lost 10, with 16 bases in between. The CDR3 totals 14 residues. Germline CDR1 KGHSH, CDR2 LQKENI. The CDR3 spells CASSPQVQKVSAFF. In DNA form, the CDR3 reads TGTGCCAGCTCACCACAGGTACAGAAGGTTTCAGCTTTCTTT. The complete variable domain, with remaining parts taken from reference TRBV18 and TRBJ1-1, reads NAGVMQNPRHLVRRRGQEARLRCSPMKGHSHVYWYRQLPEEGLKFMVYLQKENIIDESGMPKERFSAEFPKEGPSILRIQQVVRGDSAAYFCASSPQVQKVSAFFGQGTRLTVV.

The V gene is TRBV6-1, the J gene TRBJ2-4; possibly TRBD1 for D (6 bases). Trimming cost V 4 bases and J 0 bases, with 22 bases left between them. In germline, CDR1 is MNHNS, CDR2 SASEGT. The CDR3 covers 19 residues. CDR3 amino acids: CASSATGRLSGPAKNIQYF. In DNA, the CDR3 is TGTGCCAGCAGTGCGACAGGCCGCTTATCAGGTCCAGCCAAAAACATTCAGTACTTC.

The chain combines TRBV5-1 with TRBJ2-7; tentatively, D is TRBD1 (6 bases). The CDR3 totals 13 residues. Germline V gives CDR1 SGHRS, CDR2 YFSETQ. V was pared by 4 bases and J by 6 bases, with 14 bases between. The chain's CDR3 is CASSRDNGIEQYF. The CDR3 DNA follows: TGCGCCAGCAGCCGGGACAACGGGATCGAGCAGTACTTC.